This TCR beta chain was observed in a study of blood T cell repertoires in COVID-19. On the study more broadly: Whether acute or convalescent, the COVID-19 samples came from the United States, Italy and Spain.

The CDR3 sequence is 15 residues long. The ends lost 2 bases at V and 6 bases at J; junction bases unmatched: 4. Germline V gives CDR1 SGHTS, CDR2 YDEGEE. Here immunoSEQ multiplex PCR was the method, and the copy in TCRdb shows in-frame clones only, minus some. Of 300,000 to 400,000 clones in the sample, around 92% were seen once. The chain has TRBV5-8 and TRBJ1-5; 11 bases fit TRBD1. The material sequenced was peripheral blood. The TCR comes from a woman in her 30s with COVID-19, enrolled during active disease. CDR3 bases: TGTGCCAGCAGCTTCTGGACAGGGGGCAGTCAGCCCCAGCATTTT. Its protein product is CASSFWTGGSQPQHF. Based on the CDR3 plus reference TRBV5-8 and TRBJ1-5, the full variable domain is EAGVTQSPTHLIKTRGQQATLRCSPISGHTSVYWYQQALGLGLQFLLWYDEGEERNRGNFPPRFSGRQFPNYSSELNVNALELEDSALYLCASSFWTGGSQPQHFGDGTRLSIL.